The subject of this entry is one TCR beta chain. Stated time point: peripheral blood 6 weeks after treatment start. The sample belongs to a study of PD-L1 blockade in urothelial cancer. Study context: Blood was evaluated 3 weeks (second dose) and 6 weeks after therapy began.

Germline CDR1 is SGHNT and CDR2 is YYREEE (reference sequence). CDR3 size: 16 residues. V lost 3 bases to trimming and J lost 4 bases; unmatched junction nucleotides: 9. The protocol was immunoSEQ multiplex PCR, while the TCRdb copy is restricted to in-frame clones and leaves out a portion. The table has approximately 120,000 clones, roughly 86% seen once. V usage is TRBV5-4 and J usage is TRBJ2-3, with 9 nucleotides matching TRBD2. This receptor was identified in a man aged 45-65 years with urothelial cancer. Sequencing was performed on PBMCs, taken around atezolizumab (anti-PD-L1) treatment. Written as DNA, the CDR3 is TGTGCCAGCAGCTCGGGAAGGGGCGGGAGGGCAGATACGCAGTATTTT. Encoded protein: CASSSGRGGRADTQYF.